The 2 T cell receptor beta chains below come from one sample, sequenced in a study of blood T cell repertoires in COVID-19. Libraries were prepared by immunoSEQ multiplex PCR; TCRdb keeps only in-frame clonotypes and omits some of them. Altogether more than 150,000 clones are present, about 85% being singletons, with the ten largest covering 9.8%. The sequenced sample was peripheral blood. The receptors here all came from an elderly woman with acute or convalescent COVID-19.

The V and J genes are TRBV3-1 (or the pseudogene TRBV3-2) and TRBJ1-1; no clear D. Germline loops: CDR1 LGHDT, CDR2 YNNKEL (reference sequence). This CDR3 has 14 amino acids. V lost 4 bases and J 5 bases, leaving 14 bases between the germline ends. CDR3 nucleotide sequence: TGTGCCAGCAGCCCCCAGATGACCGGGACTGAAGCTTTCTTT. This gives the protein CASSPQMTGTEAFF.

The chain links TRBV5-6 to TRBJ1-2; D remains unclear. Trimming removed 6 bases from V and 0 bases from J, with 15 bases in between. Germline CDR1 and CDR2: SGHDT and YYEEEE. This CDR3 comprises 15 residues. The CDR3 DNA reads TGTGCCAGCAACCTTTTGGACGGGGCTAACTATGGCTACACCTTC. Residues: CASNLLDGANYGYTF.